This T cell receptor (beta chain) originates from a study of identifying expanded T cells in peripheral blood. Study observations and caveats: Variance in clone template counts between approximately two-week samples significantly increased with total template count across all healthy donors. Over two and four weeks, about 16 and 19 clones changed, versus around 1.3 between replicates.

TCRdb keeps only in-frame clones here, not all; method: immunoSEQ multiplex PCR. The data hold about 100,000 clones, with around nine tenths observed a single time. No infections or other immune events were documented during collection. Points on this clone: Its matching antigen is unknown.

Per the germline V gene, CDR1 is LGHNA and CDR2 is YNFKEQ. V was pared by 0 bases and J by 2 bases, with 11 bases between. CDR3 length: 16 amino acids. The rearrangement links TRBV4-2 to TRBJ1-5, with D possibly matching TRBD1 (6 bases). The sequenced sample was blood. The sequence was collected from a person between 18 and 75 years old in good health. This CDR3 is CASSQEQGSGNQPQHF. CDR3 DNA sequence: TGTGCCAGCAGCCAAGAACAGGGAAGTGGCAATCAGCCCCAGCATTTT.